A single sample gave rise to the 15 T cell receptor beta chains below, sequenced in a study of blood T cells in healthy people across ages. PCR was performed a second time for about 6 to 11 cycles using a sample-barcoded 5' primer and a J-beta primer mix. TCRdb re-called the 5' RACE reads through MiXCR, storing one row per CDR3 protein. The sample includes 1.2 million to 1.5 million distinct CDR3 sequences, 42% of them seen just once. Source material: blood. All receptors come from a young woman in good health.

On this clonotype: At one end the junction does not follow the germline gene, possibly because of a read error. V is TRBV20-1 and J is TRBJ2-1; 11 nucleotides agree with TRBD2. This CDR3 contains 17 residues. Per germline, CDR1 DFQATT and CDR2 SNEGSKA (reference sequence). The chain's CDR3 is CSALGRTSGHSYDEQFF. The CDR3 DNA is TGCAGTGCTCTCGGCCGGACTAGCGGGCACTCCTACGATGAGCAGTTCTTC.

The chain employs TRBV10-3 and TRBJ2-3; perhaps TRBD2 as D (6 bases). CDR1 and CDR2 from the germline V gene are ENHRY and SYGVKD. Deletions cut 4 bases from V and 3 bases from J, with 8 bases between. The CDR3 totals 13 residues. The CDR3 nucleotides read TGTGCCATCAGTGTCGCGGGGACAGATACGCAGTATTTT. This codes for CAISVAGTDTQYF.

This clonotype was counted a few times. The chain has TRBV12-3 or TRBV12-4 and TRBJ1-1; TRBD1 matches 7 bases. The CDR3 spans 15 residues. V lost 6 bases and J lost 5; bases outside the gene matches: 12. CDR3 nucleotide sequence: TGTGCCAGCAGCTTGGGGAGCAGGGGACAGACTGAAGCTTTCTTT. It is translated as CASSLGSRGQTEAFF.

The J gene is TRBJ2-3, the V gene TRBV4-1; 11 bases agree with TRBD2. The CDR3 loop spans 17 amino acids. Germline CDR1 is MGHRA and CDR2 is YSYEKL. V shed 0 bases and J 4 bases; nucleotides not matched to a gene: 6. Here the CDR3 reads CASSQDLLAGVPDTQYF. CDR3 bases: TGCGCCAGCAGCCAAGATTTACTAGCGGGAGTTCCAGATACGCAGTATTTT.

The sample holds a few counts of this clonotype. The V call is TRBV4-1, the J call TRBJ2-7; TRBD2 matches at 7 bases. The CDR3 spans 14 residues. Trimming took 6 bases from V and 2 from J; bases not matched to a gene: 7. From germline, CDR1 is MGHRA and CDR2 YSYEKL. The CDR3: CASRQRAGPYEQYF. The CDR3 DNA reads as TGCGCCAGCAGGCAACGAGCGGGGCCCTACGAGCAGTACTTC.

This clonotype has only a few counts. The chain combines TRBV6-2 or TRBV6-3 with TRBJ2-1; 9 nucleotides line up with TRBD2. V shed 5 bases and J 6 bases; nucleotides not matched to a gene: 8. Germline values: CDR1 MNHEY, CDR2 SVGEGT. This CDR3 spans 15 amino acids. The DNA for the CDR3 is TGTGCCAGCAGTCTCACCGGGACTAGCATCAATGAGCAGTTCTTC. Translated: CASSLTGTSINEQFF.

A few counts support this clonotype. V usage is TRBV7-9 and J usage is TRBJ2-1; no reliable D call. Germline lookup yields CDR1 SEHNR and CDR2 FQNEAQ (reference sequence). V was clipped by 6 bases and J by 1 base, with 13 bases between them. This CDR3 has 15 amino acids. The CDR3 region is CASSPRHVSYNEQFF. As DNA, the CDR3 is TGTGCCAGCAGTCCGAGGCATGTTTCCTACAATGAGCAGTTCTTC.

The genes are TRBV12-3 or TRBV12-4 and TRBJ2-4; possible D gene TRBD2, 6 bases. Trimming shortened V by 6 bases and J by 15 bases, and 18 bases separated the two germline ends. This CDR3 contains 12 residues. The CDR3 sequence: CASRSDYNERYF. In nucleotides, the CDR3 is TGTGCCAGCAGGTCGGACTACAATGAGCGGTACTTC.

This clonotype was detected a few times. The V gene is TRBV9, the J gene TRBJ2-7, with 8 positions matching TRBD1. The CDR3 loop spans 17 amino acids. V shed 0 bases, J shed 5 bases, and the junction held 13 bases outside the gene matches. CDR1 SGDLS and CDR2 YYNGEE come from the germline V gene. CDR3 nucleotide sequence: TGTGCCAGCAGCGTAGCCTTCGCGGGGACAGGTAGGAACGAGCAGTACTTC. Amino acid sequence: CASSVAFAGTGRNEQYF.

The chain recombines TRBV5-8 with TRBJ1-3; 10 nucleotides match TRBD1. CDR3 length: 17 residues. CDR1 is SGHTS, CDR2 YDEGEE, per germline. V lost 4 bases and J lost 6; bases outside the gene matches: 13. DNA of the CDR3: TGTGCCAGCAGCCCCCCGACAGGGGGCCATTCGGAAAACACCATATATTTT. Protein: CASSPPTGGHSENTIYF.

This clonotype has more than one count but fewer than ten. The chain employs TRBV10-3 and TRBJ1-2; 7 bases agree with TRBD1. The junction had 4 bases not matched to a gene; V was cut back by 5 bases and J by 1 base. The CDR3 runs 14 residues. Germline V CDR1 and CDR2: ENHRY, SYGVKD. The CDR3 sequence is CAISPDRDNYGYTF. The CDR3, as DNA: TGTGCCATCAGTCCTGACAGGGATAACTATGGCTACACCTTC.

This clonotype was seen only a few times. This chain joins TRBV10-3 and TRBJ1-3; D may be TRBD1 (5 bases). The CDR3 runs to 15 residues. V dropped 10 bases and J dropped 0 bases, with 16 bases sitting between them. Germline lookup yields CDR1 ENHRY and CDR2 SYGVKD. CDR3 amino acids: CATTGGDFSGNTIYF. The CDR3, as DNA: TGTGCCACGACCGGAGGGGACTTCTCTGGAAACACCATATATTTT.

This clonotype was counted only a few times. This chain joins TRBV12-3 or TRBV12-4 and TRBJ2-4; D might be TRBD1 (6 bases). The J call may not be correct, given that the DNA end is closer to TRBJ2-7. The CDR3 is 14 residues long. As DNA, the CDR3 is TGTGCCAGCAGTGTTCAGGACAGTTCCCCCGAGCAGTACTTC. Amino acid sequence: CASSVQDSSPEQYF.

The genes are TRBV30 and TRBJ2-7; 10 bases fit TRBD1. The CDR3 runs 15 residues. Germline V gives CDR1 GTSNPN, CDR2 SVGIG (reference sequence). V was clipped by 7 bases and J by 3 bases; unmatched bases: 12. The CDR3 sequence is CAYRDRGRNNYEQYF. The CDR3 bases are TGTGCCTACCGGGACAGGGGAAGGAATAACTACGAGCAGTACTTC.

The rearrangement links TRBV2 to TRBJ1-2, with D unclear. The V end was cut by 1 base, the J end by 1 base, with 7 bases between. The CDR3 loop spans 14 amino acids. The germline CDR1 and CDR2 sequences are SNHLY and FYNNEI. CDR3 sequence: CASSEGWINYGYTF. The CDR3 DNA sequence: TGTGCCAGCAGTGAAGGCTGGATTAACTATGGCTACACCTTC.